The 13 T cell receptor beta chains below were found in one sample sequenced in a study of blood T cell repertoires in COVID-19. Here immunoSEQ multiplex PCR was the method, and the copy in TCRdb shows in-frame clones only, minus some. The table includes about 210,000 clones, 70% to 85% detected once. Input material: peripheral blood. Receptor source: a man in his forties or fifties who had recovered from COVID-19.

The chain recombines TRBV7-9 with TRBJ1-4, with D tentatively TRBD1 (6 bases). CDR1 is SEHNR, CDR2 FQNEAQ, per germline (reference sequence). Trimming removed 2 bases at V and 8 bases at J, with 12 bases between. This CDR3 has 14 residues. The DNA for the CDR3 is TGTGCCAGCAGCTTAATGGGGGCGGAGGAAAAACTGTTTTTT. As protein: CASSLMGAEEKLFF. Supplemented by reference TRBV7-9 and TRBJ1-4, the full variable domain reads DTGVSQNPRHKITKRGQNVTFRCDPISEHNRLYWYRQTLGQGPEFLTYFQNEAQLEKSRLLSDRFSAERPKGSFSTLEIQRTEQGDSAMYLCASSLMGAEEKLFFGSGTQLSVL.

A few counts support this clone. The CDR3 coding sequence is TGTGCCATCAGTGACCGGGACAGAGCCTTAGGGACTGAAGCTTTCTTT. Its protein product is CAISDRDRALGTEAFF. This rearrangement joins TRBV10-3 to TRBJ1-1, with 7 bases aligning to TRBD1. This CDR3 region has 16 residues. Germline V lookup: CDR1 ENHRY, CDR2 SYGVKD. V gave up 3 bases and J gave up 5 bases; unmatched junction bases: 12.

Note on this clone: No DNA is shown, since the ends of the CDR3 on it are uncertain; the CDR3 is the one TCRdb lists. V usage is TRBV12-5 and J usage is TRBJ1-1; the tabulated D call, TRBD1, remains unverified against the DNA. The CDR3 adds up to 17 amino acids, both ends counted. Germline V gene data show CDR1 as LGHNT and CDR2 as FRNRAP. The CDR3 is CASGLVMGRGKNTEAFF.

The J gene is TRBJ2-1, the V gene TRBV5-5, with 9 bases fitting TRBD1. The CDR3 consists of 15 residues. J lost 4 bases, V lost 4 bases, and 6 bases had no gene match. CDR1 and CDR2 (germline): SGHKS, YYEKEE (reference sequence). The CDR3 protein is CASSRPGTGYNEQFF. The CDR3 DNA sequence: TGTGCCAGCAGCCGCCCCGGGACAGGGTACAATGAGCAGTTCTTC.

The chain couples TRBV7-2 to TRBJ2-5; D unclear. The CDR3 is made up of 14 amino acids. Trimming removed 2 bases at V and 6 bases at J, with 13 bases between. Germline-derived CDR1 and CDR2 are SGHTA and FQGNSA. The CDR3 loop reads CASSLFGAEKTQYF. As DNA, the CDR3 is TGTGCCAGCAGCTTATTCGGAGCTGAGAAGACCCAGTACTTC.

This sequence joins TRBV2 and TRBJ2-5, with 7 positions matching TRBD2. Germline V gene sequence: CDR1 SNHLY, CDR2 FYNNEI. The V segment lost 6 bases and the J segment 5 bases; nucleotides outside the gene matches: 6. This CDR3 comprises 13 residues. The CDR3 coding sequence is TGTGCCAGCAGCCGGACTAGAAGGGAGACCCAGTACTTC. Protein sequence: CASSRTRRETQYF.

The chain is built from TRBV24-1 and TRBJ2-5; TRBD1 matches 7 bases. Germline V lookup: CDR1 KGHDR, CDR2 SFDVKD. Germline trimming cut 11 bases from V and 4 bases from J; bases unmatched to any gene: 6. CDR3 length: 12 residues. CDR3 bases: TGTGCCAGACAGGGCGGCGGAGAGACCCAGTACTTC. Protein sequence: CARQGGGETQYF.

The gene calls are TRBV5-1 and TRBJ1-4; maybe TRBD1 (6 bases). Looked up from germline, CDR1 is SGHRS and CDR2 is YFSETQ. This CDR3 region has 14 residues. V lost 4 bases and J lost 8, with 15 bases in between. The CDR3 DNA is TGCGCCAGCAGCGCAGGGGACGGGCAAGAAAAACTGTTTTTT. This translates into CASSAGDGQEKLFF.

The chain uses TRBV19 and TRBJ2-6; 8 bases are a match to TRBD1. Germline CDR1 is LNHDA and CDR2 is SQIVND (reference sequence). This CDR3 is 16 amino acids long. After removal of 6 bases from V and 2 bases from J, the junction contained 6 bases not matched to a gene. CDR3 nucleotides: TGTGCCAGTAGCTTGACAGGGGTTGCTGGGGCCAACGTCCTGACTTTC. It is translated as CASSLTGVAGANVLTF.

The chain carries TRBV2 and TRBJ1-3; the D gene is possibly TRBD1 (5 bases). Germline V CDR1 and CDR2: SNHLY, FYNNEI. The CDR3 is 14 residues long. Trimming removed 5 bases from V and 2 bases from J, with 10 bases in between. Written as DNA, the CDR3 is TGTGCCAGCAGTCTTCAGGGCGCTGGAAACACCATATATTTT. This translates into CASSLQGAGNTIYF.

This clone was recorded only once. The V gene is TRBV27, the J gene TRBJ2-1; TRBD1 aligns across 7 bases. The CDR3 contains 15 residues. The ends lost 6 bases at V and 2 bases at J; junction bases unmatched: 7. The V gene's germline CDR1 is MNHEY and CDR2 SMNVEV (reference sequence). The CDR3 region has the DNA TGTGCCAGCAGGGCAGACAGGGCGGCCTACAATGAGCAGTTCTTC. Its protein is CASRADRAAYNEQFF.

CDR3 protein: CASSSGLAEGETQYF. Written as DNA, the CDR3 is TGCGCCAGCAGCTCGGGACTAGCGGAAGGAGAGACCCAGTACTTC. This rearrangement joins TRBV5-1 to TRBJ2-5; the match to TRBD2 covers 11 bases. In germline, CDR1 is SGHRS, CDR2 YFSETQ. Trimming removed 3 bases from V and 4 bases from J; junction bases left unmatched: 5. This CDR3 has 15 residues.

This CDR3 reads CASSPLREHHEQYF. CDR3 bases: TGTGCCAGCTCACCACTACGGGAGCACCACGAGCAGTACTTC. V usage is TRBV18 and J usage is TRBJ2-7; the D gene is possibly TRBD2 (6 bases). This CDR3 comprises 14 residues. CDR1 is KGHSH and CDR2 is LQKENI in the germline V gene. V gave up 1 base and J gave up 5 bases, with 12 bases separating them.